Listed below are T cell receptor beta chains from one sample, sequenced in a study of cytomegalovirus exposure and HLA in healthy donors. The protocol was immunoSEQ multiplex PCR, while the TCRdb copy is restricted to in-frame clones and leaves out a portion. This listing includes some 200,000 clones. The sequencing input was PBMCs. The source of these receptors is a man aged 25-45 years in good health and CMV-seronegative. Both conserved end residues are part of each CDR3. Each record gives: V gene, J gene, D gene, CDR3 DNA, CDR3 protein. D genes are given only for firm matches.

V gene: TRBV5-1; J gene: TRBJ1-3; D gene: .; CDR3 DNA: TGCGCCAGCAGCTTGGGCTCTACTGGAGACACCATATATTTT; CDR3 protein: CASSLGSTGDTIYF
V gene: TRBV18; J gene: TRBJ2-7; D gene: TRBD1; CDR3 DNA: TGTGCCAGCTCACCCCCGGGACAGGCCCCCTACGAGCAGTACTTC; CDR3 protein: CASSPPGQAPYEQYF
V gene: TRBV28; J gene: TRBJ1-4; D gene: .; CDR3 DNA: TGTGCCAGCAGGCCTTTCCCCGGCGTCGCCCAGGGAAAAGGAGAAAAACTGTTTTTT; CDR3 protein: CASRPFPGVAQGKGEKLFF
V gene: TRBV6-1; J gene: TRBJ2-3; D gene: .; CDR3 DNA: TGTGCCAGCAGTGAGGGGCGCGGGGTTAGCGGCATGGTGGCGCAGTATTTT; CDR3 protein: CASSEGRGVSGMVAQYF
V gene: TRBV6-5; J gene: TRBJ2-7; D gene: TRBD2; CDR3 DNA: TGTGCCAGCAGTTACTCGTCCGGGGGGGCCTCCTACGAGCAGTACTTC; CDR3 protein: CASSYSSGGASYEQYF
V gene: TRBV5-1; J gene: TRBJ1-3; D gene: .; CDR3 DNA: TGCGCCAGCAGCTTGGTTGCGGGGGCATCAGGAAACACCATATATTTT; CDR3 protein: CASSLVAGASGNTIYF
V gene: TRBV5-8; J gene: TRBJ1-1; D gene: TRBD1; CDR3 DNA: TGTGCCAGCAGCTTAGGGACAGGGGCCGTAATGAACACTGAAGCTTTCTTT; CDR3 protein: CASSLGTGAVMNTEAFF
V gene: TRBV18; J gene: TRBJ1-1; D gene: .; CDR3 DNA: TGTGCCAGCTCTCTCAACCACGGGGACACTGAAGCTTTCTTT; CDR3 protein: CASSLNHGDTEAFF
V gene: TRBV6-4; J gene: TRBJ2-3; D gene: .; CDR3 DNA: TGTGCCAGCAGTGACCTACCCGGAGATTATACGCAGTATTTT; CDR3 protein: CASSDLPGDYTQYF
V gene: TRBV7-6; J gene: TRBJ2-1; D gene: TRBD1; CDR3 DNA: TGTGCCAGCAGCTCCGGAAGGGGGCCCTTGGGGAATGAGCAGTTCTTC; CDR3 protein: CASSSGRGPLGNEQFF
V gene: TRBV5-5; J gene: TRBJ1-5; D gene: TRBD1; CDR3 DNA: TGTGCCAGCACTCTGGGACAGGGGCACGATCAGCCCCAGCATTTT; CDR3 protein: CASTLGQGHDQPQHF
V gene: TRBV14; J gene: TRBJ1-1; D gene: .; CDR3 DNA: TGTGCCAGCAGCCAAGAGATCTACAGCCGAGCTTTCTTT; CDR3 protein: CASSQEIYSRAFF
V gene: TRBV13; J gene: TRBJ2-7; D gene: TRBD1; CDR3 DNA: TGTGCCAGCAGCTTAGGTAGGGGGCTAGGGTCCTACGAGCAGTACTTC; CDR3 protein: CASSLGRGLGSYEQYF
V gene: TRBV2; J gene: TRBJ2-3; D gene: .; CDR3 DNA: TGTGCCAGCAGGACTGGGGCAGCCGAGTCAGATACGCAGTATTTT; CDR3 protein: CASRTGAAESDTQYF
V gene: TRBV5-1; J gene: TRBJ1-4; D gene: .; CDR3 DNA: TGCGCCAGCAGCGTGGACAGAAGTAATGAAAAACTGTTTTTT; CDR3 protein: CASSVDRSNEKLFF
V gene: TRBV7-9; J gene: TRBJ1-4; D gene: TRBD1; CDR3 DNA: TGTGCCAGCAGCGCAGGGGACAGGAGTAATGAAAAACTGTTTTTT; CDR3 protein: CASSAGDRSNEKLFF
V gene: TRBV4-3; J gene: TRBJ2-3; D gene: TRBD1; CDR3 DNA: TGCGCCAGCAGCCAAGAGGGGGTATACAGGGGTCATCCGGATACGCAGTATTTT; CDR3 protein: CASSQEGVYRGHPDTQYF
V gene: TRBV29-1; J gene: TRBJ2-7; D gene: TRBD1; CDR3 DNA: TGCAGCGTTGAGAGGGGGCCAACCTACGAGCAGTACTTC; CDR3 protein: CSVERGPTYEQYF
V gene: TRBV11-2; J gene: TRBJ2-7; D gene: .; CDR3 DNA: TGTGCCAGCAGCTTAGATATGTCTAGCCGGGCCTACGAGCAGTACTTC; CDR3 protein: CASSLDMSSRAYEQYF
V gene: TRBV29-1; J gene: TRBJ1-2; D gene: TRBD1; CDR3 DNA: TGCAGCGGGATGACAGGGGTTAACTATGGCTACACCTTC; CDR3 protein: CSGMTGVNYGYTF
V gene: TRBV18; J gene: TRBJ2-1; D gene: TRBD1; CDR3 DNA: TGTGCCAGCTCACCTCGGACAGGGTCCTTTGTAAATGAGCAGTTCTTC; CDR3 protein: CASSPRTGSFVNEQFF
V gene: TRBV7-2; J gene: TRBJ2-3; D gene: .; CDR3 DNA: TGTGCCAGCAGCTTAATAACTAGCACAGATACGCAGTATTTT; CDR3 protein: CASSLITSTDTQYF
V gene: TRBV18; J gene: TRBJ2-2; D gene: .; CDR3 DNA: TGTGCCAGCTCACCACCGAACTACACCGGGGAGCTGTTTTTT; CDR3 protein: CASSPPNYTGELFF
V gene: TRBV19; J gene: TRBJ2-3; D gene: TRBD2; CDR3 DNA: TGTGCCAGTAGTTTTTACGGGACTAGCGGGGGACTCACAGATACGCAGTATTTT; CDR3 protein: CASSFYGTSGGLTDTQYF
V gene: TRBV10-3; J gene: TRBJ1-5; D gene: .; CDR3 DNA: TGTGCCATCAGTGAGTTCGACGACAGGAATCAGCCCCGGCATTTT; CDR3 protein: CAISEFDDRNQPRHF
V gene: TRBV7-9; J gene: TRBJ2-7; D gene: TRBD1; CDR3 DNA: TGTGCCAGCAGCTCCACCCTCGGACAGGACCTCTCCTACGAGCAGTACTTC; CDR3 protein: CASSSTLGQDLSYEQYF
V gene: TRBV6-1; J gene: TRBJ1-2; D gene: .; CDR3 DNA: TGTGCCAGCACCGCGGGACCTCGAGGTTATGGCTACACCTTC; CDR3 protein: CASTAGPRGYGYTF
V gene: TRBV30; J gene: TRBJ1-4; D gene: TRBD1; CDR3 DNA: TGTGCCTGGAGTGTGACCAGGGGGCATTTAGGAGAAAAACTGTTTTTT; CDR3 protein: CAWSVTRGHLGEKLFF
V gene: TRBV11-2; J gene: TRBJ1-1; D gene: .; CDR3 DNA: TGTGCCAGCAGCTTTGGGGCCGTCGGCACTGAAGCTTTCTTT; CDR3 protein: CASSFGAVGTEAFF
V gene: TRBV10-3; J gene: TRBJ1-4; D gene: .; CDR3 DNA: TGTGCCATCAGTGAAAGTCAGGAAGAGGAAAAACTGTTTTTT; CDR3 protein: CAISESQEEEKLFF
V gene: TRBV11-3; J gene: TRBJ2-3; D gene: .; CDR3 DNA: TGTGCCAGCAGCTCAGATACTAGCACAGATACGCAGTATTTT; CDR3 protein: CASSSDTSTDTQYF
V gene: TRBV11-2; J gene: TRBJ2-2; D gene: TRBD1; CDR3 DNA: TGTGCCAGCAGCATTCGACAGGGTGGGGTCGGGGAGCTGTTTTTT; CDR3 protein: CASSIRQGGVGELFF
V gene: TRBV27; J gene: TRBJ2-7; D gene: .; CDR3 DNA: TGTGCCAGCAGTTTATGGGGGCCGACCTACGAGCAGTACTTC; CDR3 protein: CASSLWGPTYEQYF
V gene: TRBV28; J gene: TRBJ1-2; D gene: TRBD1; CDR3 DNA: TGTGCCAGCAGCCCCACAGGGGGCTATGGCTACACCTTC; CDR3 protein: CASSPTGGYGYTF
V gene: TRBV5-6; J gene: TRBJ1-3; D gene: .; CDR3 DNA: TGTGCCAGCAGCTTGTGGACTCCCGGCTCTAACACCATATATTTT; CDR3 protein: CASSLWTPGSNTIYF
V gene: TRBV28; J gene: TRBJ2-1; D gene: TRBD1; CDR3 DNA: TGTGCCAGCAGTTCCGGACAGGGCTATGAGCAGTTCTTC; CDR3 protein: CASSSGQGYEQFF
V gene: TRBV6-5; J gene: TRBJ1-1; D gene: TRBD1; CDR3 DNA: TGTGCCAGCAGTTACCCGGGACAGGGGAACACTGAAGCTTTCTTT; CDR3 protein: CASSYPGQGNTEAFF
V gene: TRBV5-1; J gene: TRBJ1-2; D gene: TRBD1; CDR3 DNA: TGCGCCAGCAGCTATGGGACAGGGGACTATGGCTACACCTTC; CDR3 protein: CASSYGTGDYGYTF
V gene: TRBV18; J gene: TRBJ1-5; D gene: TRBD1; CDR3 DNA: TGTGCCAGCTCACCATATGGGACAGGACTCAATCAGCCCCAGCATTTT; CDR3 protein: CASSPYGTGLNQPQHF
V gene: TRBV9; J gene: TRBJ2-3; D gene: .; CDR3 DNA: TGTGCCAGCAGCGTAGTAAATGTCCGGCAGGGGTACACAGATACGCAGTATTTT; CDR3 protein: CASSVVNVRQGYTDTQYF
V gene: TRBV29-1; J gene: TRBJ1-1; D gene: TRBD1; CDR3 DNA: TGCAGCGTAGCAACAGGGGTGAACACTGAAGCTTTCTTT; CDR3 protein: CSVATGVNTEAFF
V gene: TRBV7-6; J gene: TRBJ1-3; D gene: TRBD1; CDR3 DNA: TGTGCCAGCAGCCCAGGGGGGAGTTTGGGAAACACCATATATTTT; CDR3 protein: CASSPGGSLGNTIYF
V gene: TRBV10-1; J gene: TRBJ1-3; D gene: TRBD1; CDR3 DNA: TGCGCCAGCAGTGAGTCCGGCAGGGGGGACACCATATATTTT; CDR3 protein: CASSESGRGDTIYF
V gene: TRBV19; J gene: TRBJ1-2; D gene: .; CDR3 DNA: TGTGCCACCCGACTAGGGAGGGATCTACCCTATGGCTACACCTTC; CDR3 protein: CATRLGRDLPYGYTF
V gene: TRBV15; J gene: TRBJ2-7; D gene: .; CDR3 DNA: TGTGCCACCAGCAGAGTATTAGTGGTTTCCTACGAGCAGTACTTC; CDR3 protein: CATSRVLVVSYEQYF
V gene: TRBV10-3; J gene: TRBJ2-1; D gene: .; CDR3 DNA: TGTGCCATCAGTCCCGGGGGGCCTACACAATATGAGCAGTTCTTC; CDR3 protein: CAISPGGPTQYEQFF
V gene: TRBV11-2; J gene: TRBJ1-5; D gene: .; CDR3 DNA: TGTGCCAGCAGCCTACAGAGACATAGCAATCAGCCCCAGCATTTT; CDR3 protein: CASSLQRHSNQPQHF
V gene: TRBV27; J gene: TRBJ1-1; D gene: .; CDR3 DNA: TGTGCCAGCAGAGGGGGATTCATGAACACTGAAGCTTTCTTT; CDR3 protein: CASRGGFMNTEAFF
V gene: TRBV28; J gene: TRBJ2-2; D gene: .; CDR3 DNA: TGTGCCAGCAGTTTGGGAGGTAGCGTTGAGCTGTTTTTT; CDR3 protein: CASSLGGSVELFF
V gene: TRBV5-4; J gene: TRBJ1-3; D gene: TRBD1; CDR3 DNA: TGTGCCAGCAGCTTGGCCGGGGGACAGGGGGGTGGAAACACCATATATTTT; CDR3 protein: CASSLAGGQGGGNTIYF